This T cell receptor (beta chain) was captured by sequencing in a study of neoadjuvant anti-PD-1 for oral cavity cancer. Study-level findings and limits: With a few patients per group, TCR findings need larger cohorts. Higher pretreatment Treg/Th17 ratios tracked higher pretreatment blood clonality. Larger post-treatment preexisting tumor clones tracked with greater tumor shrinkage.

Per germline, CDR1 MNHEY and CDR2 SMNVEV (reference sequence). The V end was cut by 5 bases, the J end by 4 bases, with 8 bases between. CDR3 length: 12 residues. Generated by immunoSEQ multiplex PCR, the TCRdb table keeps only in-frame clones and is missing some. The sample has 6,000 to 8,500 clones, about 50% seen once; the top ten hold over 25%. This clone is deemed medium-sized. Its antigen is not known. Sequences were derived from tumor tissue, sampled before nivolumab (anti-PD-1) treatment. The chain couples TRBV27 to TRBJ1-2; D unclear. The clonotype comes from a person aged 35 to 85 with oral cavity squamous cell carcinoma. The CDR3 sequence: CASSKMGYGYTF. The CDR3 DNA sequence: TGTGCCAGCAGTAAGATGGGCTATGGCTACACCTTC.